The rows below give T cell receptor beta chains drawn from one sample of a study of brain metastases from non-small cell lung cancer. Sequencing was performed with immunoSEQ multiplex PCR; in TCRdb, only in-frame clones are kept and a portion is missing. In the table there are 14,000 to 15,000 clones, about four fifths of which are singletons. Source material: primary lung tumor tissue. These receptors were taken from a donor at least 40 years old with non-small cell lung cancer. Both conserved end residues are part of each CDR3. A D gene is named only where the DNA matches it firmly. Rows give clone size only sometimes, using once, few, many, or a class for an expanded clone.

>TRBJ2-3|-|-|TRBV24-1
CATSAGTDTQYF
TGTGCCACCAGCGCGGGCACAGATACGCAGTATTTT
>TRBJ1-5|-|-|TRBV30
CAWKSPDRDNQPQHF
TGTGCCTGGAAATCTCCGGACAGAGACAATCAGCCCCAGCATTTT
>TRBJ1-3|-|TRBD1|TRBV2
CASRLPGQGYSGNTIYF
TGTGCCAGCCGACTACCGGGACAGGGCTACTCTGGAAACACCATATATTTT
>TRBJ2-1|-|-|TRBV13
CVSSLPILPGPKRVDEQFF
TGTGTCAGCAGCCTACCCATTCTCCCGGGTCCCAAGAGGGTTGATGAGCAGTTCTTC
>TRBJ2-3|-|TRBD2|TRBV6-2/TRBV6-3
CASSYYLTSGGTDTQYF
TGTGCCAGCAGTTACTACCTGACTAGCGGGGGTACAGATACGCAGTATTTT
>TRBJ1-1|-|TRBD1|TRBV6-1
CASSEAWDRGLKAFF
TGTGCCAGCAGTGAAGCTTGGGACAGGGGGCTAAAAGCTTTCTTT
>TRBJ1-2|-|-|TRBV12-3/TRBV12-4
CASSSWAGDTF
TGTGCCAGCAGTTCCTGGGCGGGAGACACCTTC
>TRBJ1-4|-|-|TRBV6-5
CASTRGRGEKLFF
TGTGCCAGCACCAGGGGTCGGGGTGAAAAACTGTTTTTT
>TRBJ2-5|-|TRBD2|TRBV5-1
CASSPLRAGVPREQYF
TGCGCCAGCAGCCCCCTGAGAGCGGGGGTGCCAAGGGAGCAGTACTTC
>TRBJ2-7|-|TRBD1|TRBV7-8
CASSRGQGVSYEQYF
TGTGCCAGCAGCCGAGGACAGGGGGTCTCCTACGAGCAGTACTTC
>TRBJ2-3|-|-|TRBV5-1
CASSPNWGTDTQYF
TGCGCCAGCAGCCCGAATTGGGGCACAGATACGCAGTATTTT
>TRBJ1-2|-|-|TRBV19
CASSIEQAYGYTF
TGTGCCAGTAGTATAGAACAGGCCTATGGCTACACCTTC
>TRBJ1-1|medium-sized|TRBD1|TRBV30
CAWSGTGGLSEAFF
TGTGCCTGGAGTGGGACAGGGGGCCTCTCTGAAGCTTTCTTT
>TRBJ2-7|-|TRBD1|TRBV5-1
CASGTGVTTSYEQYF
TGCGCCAGCGGAACAGGGGTCACCACCTCCTACGAGCAGTACTTC
>TRBJ2-3|-|-|TRBV5-5
CASSLYGTDTQYF
TGTGCCAGCAGCTTGTATGGCACAGATACGCAGTATTTT
>TRBJ2-3|-|TRBD2|TRBV7-3
CASSSTSGETDTQYF
TGTGCCAGCAGCTCGACTAGCGGGGAAACAGATACGCAGTATTTT
>TRBJ2-1|-|TRBD2|TRBV7-3
CASSLHTSAEQFF
TGTGCCAGCAGCCTACACACTAGCGCCGAGCAGTTCTTC
>TRBJ1-5|once|TRBD1|TRBV30
CAWESRTGGTQPQHF
TGTGCCTGGGAATCGAGGACAGGGGGAACTCAGCCCCAGCATTTT
>TRBJ2-7|-|-|TRBV6-7
CASRTGQGQGKYF
TGTGCCAGCAGGACCGGGCAGGGGCAAGGGAAGTACTTC